The 25 T cell receptor beta chains given below trace back to one sample, sequenced in a study of shared clonotypes between healthy human individuals. The method was immunoSEQ multiplex PCR; TCRdb's version includes in-frame clones alone and lacks a portion of them. The repertoire has more than 2 million clones, 85% to 95% of them found once; the top ten carry around 1.1%. CD8 cells classed as naive were CD45RO-negative and positively selected for CCR7, excluding terminally differentiated effector memory CD45RA+ cells. Input material: naive CD8+ T cells sorted from blood. All receptors derive from a young man in good health.

The gene calls are TRBV13 and TRBJ1-2; a possible D gene is TRBD1 (5 bases). In germline, CDR1 is PRHDT, CDR2 FYEKMQ (reference sequence). The V end was cut by 4 bases, the J end by 6 bases, with 18 bases between. This CDR3 is built from 15 residues. The CDR3 is CASSSGRGDFHGYTF. The CDR3 region has the DNA TGTGCCAGCAGCTCGGGACGGGGGGATTTCCATGGCTACACCTTC. Complete variable domain (other parts from reference TRBV13 and TRBJ1-2): AAGVIQSPRHLIKEKRETATLKCYPIPRHDTVYWYQQGPGQDPQFLISFYEKMQSDKGSIPDRFSAQQFSDYHSELNMSSLELGDSALYFCASSSGRGDFHGYTFGSGTRLTVV.

The chain employs TRBV30 and TRBJ1-4; D might be TRBD1 (5 bases). Trimming removed 1 base from V and 6 bases from J, with 12 bases in between. The CDR3 runs to 14 residues. Germline V lookup: CDR1 GTSNPN, CDR2 SVGIG (reference sequence). The CDR3 region has the DNA TGTGCCTGGAGTGAAGAGACAGTCGATGAAAAACTGTTTTTT. It codes for CAWSEETVDEKLFF.

Turning to this clone: Other DNA sequences in this specimen translate into the identical CDR3. The chain combines TRBV27 with TRBJ1-1; D possibly corresponds to TRBD1 (5 bases). Trimming pared 5 bases from V and 1 base from J, leaving 11 bases between. Germline CDR1 MNHEY, CDR2 SMNVEV (reference sequence). CDR3 length equals 14 residues. The CDR3 sequence is CASSPLDRNTEAFF. In DNA, the CDR3 is TGTGCCAGCAGTCCCCTAGACAGGAACACTGAAGCTTTCTTT.

CDR3 bases: TGTGCCATCAGACCTGACAGCTATGGCTACACCTTC. Protein: CAIRPDSYGYTF. This sequence joins TRBV10-3 and TRBJ1-2; a weak D match, TRBD1 (5 bases). V gave up 6 bases and J gave up 4 bases, with 9 bases separating them. The CDR3 spans 12 residues. Per the germline V gene, CDR1 is ENHRY and CDR2 is SYGVKD.

This clone was recorded only once. Distinct nucleotide sequences in the sample also encode this CDR3. The chain uses TRBV28 and TRBJ2-5; D might be TRBD2 (6 bases). Germline CDR1 and CDR2: MDHEN and SYDVKM. The CDR3 contains 14 residues. V was clipped by 3 bases and J by 1 base, with 9 bases between them. CDR3 protein: CASSFGGGQETQYF. The CDR3 DNA follows: TGTGCCAGCAGTTTTGGGGGAGGCCAAGAGACCCAGTACTTC.

The chain employs TRBV7-8 and TRBJ2-1; D possibly corresponds to TRBD2 (5 bases). Germline CDR1 and CDR2: SGHVS and FQNEAQ. The ends were cut back, 4 bases at V and 8 bases at J, with 12 bases in the middle. The CDR3 is 13 residues long. CDR3 nucleotide sequence: TGTGCCAGCAGCTCGGAGGTAGGCGATGAGCAGTTCTTC. Translation: CASSSEVGDEQFF.

As for this clone: This sample also contains other DNA sequences that code for the same CDR3. The CDR3 coding sequence is TGTGCCAGCAGTTACAGTGTAACAACCGGGGAGCTGTTTTTT. This gives the protein CASSYSVTTGELFF. The gene calls are TRBV6-5 and TRBJ2-2; D gene uncertain. In germline, CDR1 is MNHEY, CDR2 SVGAGI. There are 14 residues in the CDR3. The V end lost 2 bases, the J end lost 5 bases, and 9 bases lay between the germline ends.

This chain links TRBV5-6 with TRBJ2-7; TRBD1 might be the D (5 bases). The V gene's germline CDR1 is SGHDT and CDR2 YYEEEE. The V and J ends lost 2 bases and 6 bases respectively, with 12 bases between them. This CDR3 has 13 residues. CDR3 residues: CASSFSTASEQYF. For the CDR3, the DNA is TGTGCCAGCAGCTTTTCGACAGCCAGCGAGCAGTACTTC.

This rearrangement joins TRBV15 to TRBJ1-1; TRBD1 might be the D (6 bases). The V gene lost 0 bases and the J gene lost 1 base, with 18 bases spanning the gap. CDR3 length: 18 amino acids. The V gene's germline CDR1 is LNHNV and CDR2 YYDKDF (reference sequence). The CDR3 loop reads CATSRDFVLDRPNTEAFF. The CDR3 nucleotides are TGTGCCACCAGCAGAGACTTTGTCCTCGACAGGCCGAACACTGAAGCTTTCTTT. The entire variable domain, with the rest obtained from reference TRBV15 and TRBJ1-1, is as follows: DAMVIQNPRYQVTQFGKPVTLSCSQTLNHNVMYWYQQKSSQAPKLLFHYYDKDFNNEADTPDNFQSRRPNTSFCFLDIRSPGLGDTAMYLCATSRDFVLDRPNTEAFFGQGTRLTVV.

Details on this clone: Within the sample, other DNA sequences also encode this same CDR3. The chain links TRBV4-1 to TRBJ1-3, with 8 bases lining up with TRBD1. Unmatched junction bases numbered 0, after V lost 0 bases and J lost 2 bases. CDR1 and CDR2 from the germline V gene are MGHRA and YSYEKL. The CDR3 is 15 amino acids. CDR3 bases: TGCGCCAGCAGCCAAGACAGGGGGCCTGGAAACACCATATATTTT. Translated: CASSQDRGPGNTIYF.

The CDR3 is CASSQTPGLAAHEQYF. Here the CDR3 DNA reads TGCGCCAGCAGCCAGACGCCGGGACTAGCGGCCCACGAGCAGTACTTC. The chain links TRBV4-1 to TRBJ2-7; 11 positions agree with TRBD2. V lost 3 bases, J lost 5 bases, and 9 bases stayed unmatched. Looked up from germline, CDR1 is MGHRA and CDR2 is YSYEKL. CDR3 length equals 16 residues.

J is TRBJ2-1 and V is TRBV4-3; D not certain. Deletions cut 0 bases from V and 5 bases from J, with 5 bases between. Germline CDR1 and CDR2: LGHNA and YSLEER. The length of the CDR3 is 13 residues. CDR3 region: CASSQEIHNEQFF. The CDR3 DNA sequence: TGCGCCAGCAGCCAAGAGATCCACAATGAGCAGTTCTTC.

This chain joins TRBV5-1 and TRBJ2-5, with TRBD2 matching over 12 bases. CDR3 length: 16 residues. The germline gives CDR1 SGHRS, CDR2 YFSETQ. V was clipped by 3 bases and J by 5 bases; unmatched bases: 8. The CDR3 DNA sequence: TGCGCCAGCAGCTCTCCTAGCGGGGGGGCCGTGGAGACCCAGTACTTC. Its translation is CASSSPSGGAVETQYF. The full variable domain, in which reference TRBV5-1 and TRBJ2-5 provide the parts outside the CDR3, is KAGVTQTPRYLIKTRGQQVTLSCSPISGHRSVSWYQQTPGQGLQFLFEYFSETQRNKGNFPGRFSGRQFSNSRSEMNVSTLELGDSALYLCASSSPSGGAVETQYFGPGTRLLVL.

V gene TRBV19 combines with J gene TRBJ2-7; D is ambiguous. The CDR3 has 12 residues. CDR1 is LNHDA, CDR2 SQIVND, per germline (reference sequence). V shed 7 bases and J shed 0 bases, with 7 bases lying between them. The CDR3 here is CASTDDSYEQYF. The CDR3, as DNA: TGTGCCAGTACCGACGACTCCTACGAGCAGTACTTC. The entire variable domain, with the rest obtained from reference TRBV19 and TRBJ2-7, is as follows: DGGITQSPKYLFRKEGQNVTLSCEQNLNHDAMYWYRQDPGQGLRLIYYSQIVNDFQKGDIAEGYSVSREKKESFPLTVTSAQKNPTAFYLCASTDDSYEQYFGPGTRLTVT.

The rearrangement links TRBV6-1 to TRBJ1-4; 9 bases align to TRBD1. Germline values: CDR1 MNHNS, CDR2 SASEGT. V lost 7 bases and J lost 6; bases outside the gene matches: 9. The CDR3 is 15 amino acids. CDR3 region: CASNVFRTGDEKLFF. CDR3 DNA: TGTGCCAGCAATGTTTTCAGGACAGGGGATGAAAAACTGTTTTTT.

The V gene is TRBV6-5, the J gene TRBJ1-1; TRBD1 is a possible D gene (5 bases). Trimming took off 2 bases at V and 4 bases at J, with 14 bases between the two ends. CDR1 and CDR2 from the germline V gene are MNHEY and SVGAGI. CDR3 length equals 15 residues. In DNA, the CDR3 is TGTGCCAGCAGTTACATCCCAGGGAGCAGCACTGAAGCTTTCTTT. Amino acid sequence: CASSYIPGSSTEAFF.

This chain connects TRBV2 to TRBJ2-3; D is undetermined. The CDR3 is 13 residues long. Per the germline V gene, CDR1 is SNHLY and CDR2 is FYNNEI. Trimming cost V 6 bases and J 2 bases, with 9 bases left between them. DNA for the CDR3: TGTGCCAGCAGCCCACCCTTCACAGATACGCAGTATTTT. This gives the protein CASSPPFTDTQYF.

The V and J genes are TRBV4-1 and TRBJ2-3, with TRBD2 matching over 12 bases. In germline, CDR1 is MGHRA, CDR2 YSYEKL. The CDR3 extends over 17 amino acids. V was pared by 3 bases and J by 4 bases, with 8 bases of the junction left unmatched. CDR3 DNA: TGCGCCAGCAGCCATACCCTAGCGGGGGGGCTCGCAGATACGCAGTATTTT. Its protein product is CASSHTLAGGLADTQYF.

The chain uses TRBV4-1 and TRBJ1-1; weak D call: TRBD1 (5 bases). The CDR3 covers 15 residues. The V end was cut by 5 bases, the J end by 0 bases, with 13 bases between. CDR1 and CDR2 from the germline V gene are MGHRA and YSYEKL. The CDR3 spells CASSARQTMNTEAFF. The DNA of the CDR3 is TGCGCCAGCAGCGCCCGACAGACCATGAACACTGAAGCTTTCTTT.

This chain uses TRBV27 with TRBJ1-6; tentative D call: TRBD1 (6 bases). The germline V gene has CDR1 MNHEY and CDR2 SMNVEV (reference sequence). The V and J ends lost 6 bases and 6 bases respectively, with 12 bases between them. CDR3 length: 14 residues. The CDR3 protein is CASSLLDSNSPLHF. The CDR3 DNA reads as TGTGCCAGCAGCCTCCTGGACAGTAATTCACCCCTCCACTTT.

This clone was picked up a small number of times. The chain employs TRBV7-2 and TRBJ1-1, with 7 bases fitting TRBD1. The V gene's germline CDR1 is SGHTA and CDR2 FQGNSA. CDR3 length equals 15 residues. V lost 5 bases, J lost 2 bases, and 8 bases stayed unmatched. CDR3 amino acids: CASSLVRTGNTEAFF. For the CDR3, the DNA is TGTGCCAGCAGCCTCGTGCGGACAGGAAACACTGAAGCTTTCTTT.

V and J are TRBV4-1 and TRBJ2-7; 7 bases are a match to TRBD1. This CDR3 has 14 amino acids. Germline CDR1 reads MGHRA; CDR2 reads YSYEKL. J gave up 3 bases and V 2 bases, and 4 bases lay outside the gene matches. The CDR3 DNA is TGCGCCAGCAGCCAAAAAGACAGGGTCTACGAGCAGTACTTC. Translation gives CASSQKDRVYEQYF.

The chain links TRBV2 to TRBJ1-1; D is undetermined. Germline CDR1 reads SNHLY; CDR2 reads FYNNEI. This CDR3 contains 15 residues. V gave up 0 bases and J gave up 0 bases, with 8 bases separating them. CDR3 protein: CASSEATVLNTEAFF. The CDR3 bases are TGTGCCAGCAGTGAAGCTACAGTATTGAACACTGAAGCTTTCTTT.

This clone has only one observation. Compared with germline, one end of the junction differs, possibly owing to a read error. V is TRBV18 and J is TRBJ2-7; 10 bases align to TRBD1. The germline V gene has CDR1 KGHSH and CDR2 LQKENI. This CDR3 contains 14 residues. The CDR3 protein is CASSQTGGGYEQYF. The CDR3 DNA is TGTGCCAGCTCGCAGACAGGGGGCGGCTACGAGCAGTATTTC.

The V gene is TRBV27, the J gene TRBJ2-4; D is unresolved. V was cut by 7 bases and J by 1 base, with 8 bases left in between. This CDR3 region has 13 residues. Per the germline V gene, CDR1 is MNHEY and CDR2 is SMNVEV (reference sequence). The CDR3 nucleotides are TGTGCCAGCATGTCCCTCGCCAAAAACATTCAGTACTTC. The encoded protein is CASMSLAKNIQYF.